This T cell receptor (beta chain) was recorded in a study of shared T cell receptors in the human thymus. Libraries were prepared by immunoSEQ multiplex PCR; TCRdb keeps only in-frame clonotypes and omits some of them. Here the sample spans about 710,000 clones, about 90% being singletons. The germline V and J ends were trimmed by 2 bases and 5 bases, with 10 bases remaining between them. The V gene's germline CDR1 is MNHEY and CDR2 SMNVEV (reference sequence). The CDR3 has 14 residues. These data are also associated with another study on human thymus T cells.

This receptor was identified in a boy under two years old with a congenital heart defect. The sequenced sample was thymocytes. The chain employs TRBV27 and TRBJ1-5; D gene uncertain. The CDR3 coding sequence is TGTGCCAGCAGTTTAAGGCGGAGCTATCAGCCCCAGCATTTT. Translating gives CASSLRRSYQPQHF.